This TCR beta chain was observed in a study of blood T cell repertoires in COVID-19. Using immunoSEQ multiplex PCR, the repertoire was profiled, and TCRdb retains in-frame clones only, with some absent. The sample consists of fewer than 250,000 clones, 88% of them appearing once. Germline lookup yields CDR1 MNHEY and CDR2 SVGAGI. The CDR3 covers 14 residues. Deletions cut 7 bases from V and 1 base from J, with 11 bases between. The rearrangement joins TRBV6-5 to TRBJ1-5, with a tentative D call TRBD1 (5 bases). Sequences were obtained from PBMCs or T cells enriched from blood (not recorded which). This clonotype originated in a woman under 40 who had been exposed to COVID-19. The CDR3 DNA is TGTGCCAGCACCTTAGGGGTCAGCAATCAGCCCCAGCATTTT. Its translation is CASTLGVSNQPQHF.